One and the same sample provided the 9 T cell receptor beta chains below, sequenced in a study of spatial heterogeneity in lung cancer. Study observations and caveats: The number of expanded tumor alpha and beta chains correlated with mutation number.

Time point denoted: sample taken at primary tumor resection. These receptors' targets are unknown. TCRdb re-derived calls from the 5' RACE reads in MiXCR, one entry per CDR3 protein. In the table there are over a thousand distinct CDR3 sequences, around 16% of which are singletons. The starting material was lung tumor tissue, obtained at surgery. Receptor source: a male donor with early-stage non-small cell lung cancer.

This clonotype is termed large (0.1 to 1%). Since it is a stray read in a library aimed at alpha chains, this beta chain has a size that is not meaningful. The CDR3 here is CASSLDLGDPPYNEQFF. The CDR3 region has the DNA TGTGCCAGCAGCTTAGATCTGGGGGACCCCCCCTACAATGAGCAGTTCTTC. The genes are TRBV11-3 and TRBJ2-1, with D possibly being TRBD1 or TRBD2 (5 bases each). Germline V gives CDR1 SGHNT, CDR2 YENEEA. This CDR3 has 17 amino acids. V lost 0 bases to trimming and J lost 2 bases, with 14 bases between them.

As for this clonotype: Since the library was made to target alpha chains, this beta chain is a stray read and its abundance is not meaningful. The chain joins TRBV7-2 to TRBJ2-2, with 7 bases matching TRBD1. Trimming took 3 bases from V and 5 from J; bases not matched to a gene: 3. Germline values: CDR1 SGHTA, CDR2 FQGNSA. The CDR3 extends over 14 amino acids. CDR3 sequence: CASSFARGTGELFF. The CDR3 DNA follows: TGTGCCAGCAGCTTTGCCAGGGGGACCGGGGAGCTGTTTTTT. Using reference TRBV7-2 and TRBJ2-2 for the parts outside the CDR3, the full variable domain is GAGVSQSPSNKVTEKGKDVELRCDPISGHTALYWYRQSLGQGLEFLIYFQGNSAPDKSGLPSDRFSAERTGGSVSTLTIQRTQQEDSAVYLCASSFARGTGELFFGEGSRLTVL.

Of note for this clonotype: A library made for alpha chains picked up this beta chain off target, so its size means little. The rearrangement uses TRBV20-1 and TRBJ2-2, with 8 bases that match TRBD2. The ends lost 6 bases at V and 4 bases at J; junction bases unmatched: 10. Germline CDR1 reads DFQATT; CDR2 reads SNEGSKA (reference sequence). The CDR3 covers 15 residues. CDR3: CSAPRGGLGTGELFF. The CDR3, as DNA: TGCAGTGCACCCCGGGGGGGGCTGGGCACCGGGGAGCTGTTTTTT.

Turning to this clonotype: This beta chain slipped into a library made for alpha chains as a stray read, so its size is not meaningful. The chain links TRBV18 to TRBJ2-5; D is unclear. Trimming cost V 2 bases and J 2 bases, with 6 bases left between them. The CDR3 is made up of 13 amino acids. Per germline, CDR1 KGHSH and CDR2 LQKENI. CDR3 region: CASSPGHQETQYF. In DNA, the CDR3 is TGTGCCAGCTCACCAGGTCATCAAGAGACCCAGTACTTC.

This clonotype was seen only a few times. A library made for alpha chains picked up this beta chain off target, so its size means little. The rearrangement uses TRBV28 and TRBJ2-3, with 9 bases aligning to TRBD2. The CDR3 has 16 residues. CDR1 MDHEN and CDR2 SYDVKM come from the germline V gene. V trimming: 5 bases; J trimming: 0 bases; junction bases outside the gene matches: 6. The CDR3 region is CASSPLAGASTDTQYF. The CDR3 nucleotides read TGTGCCAGCAGTCCCTTAGCGGGGGCGAGCACAGATACGCAGTATTTT.

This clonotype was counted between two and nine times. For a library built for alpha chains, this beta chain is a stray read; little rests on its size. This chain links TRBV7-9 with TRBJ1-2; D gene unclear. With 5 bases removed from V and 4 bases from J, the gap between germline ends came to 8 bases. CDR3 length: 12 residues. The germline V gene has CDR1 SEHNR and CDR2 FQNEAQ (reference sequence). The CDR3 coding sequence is TGTGCCAGCAGCGGCCCAGGCTATGGCTACACCTTC. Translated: CASSGPGYGYTF.

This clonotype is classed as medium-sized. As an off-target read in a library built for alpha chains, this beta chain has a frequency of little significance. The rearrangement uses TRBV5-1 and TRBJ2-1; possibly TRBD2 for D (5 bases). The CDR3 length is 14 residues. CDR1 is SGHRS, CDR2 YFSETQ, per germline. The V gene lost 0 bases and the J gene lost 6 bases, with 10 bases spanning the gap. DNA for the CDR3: TGCGCCAGCAGCTTGGGGGAGTGGAGCAATGAGCAGTTCTTC. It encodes CASSLGEWSNEQFF.

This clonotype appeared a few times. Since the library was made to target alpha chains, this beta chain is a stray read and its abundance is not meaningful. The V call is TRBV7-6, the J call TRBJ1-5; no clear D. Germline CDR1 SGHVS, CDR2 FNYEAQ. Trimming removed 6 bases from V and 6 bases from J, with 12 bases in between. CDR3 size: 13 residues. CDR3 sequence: CASSYGPGQPQHF. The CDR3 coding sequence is TGTGCCAGCAGTTACGGACCGGGTCAGCCCCAGCATTTT.

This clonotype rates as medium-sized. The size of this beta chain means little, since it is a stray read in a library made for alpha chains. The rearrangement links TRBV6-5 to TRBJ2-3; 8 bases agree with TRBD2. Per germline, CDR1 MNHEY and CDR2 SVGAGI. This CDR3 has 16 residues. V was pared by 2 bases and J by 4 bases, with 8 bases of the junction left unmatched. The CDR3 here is CASSYGAGGGADTQYF. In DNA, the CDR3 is TGTGCCAGCAGTTACGGCGCGGGGGGCGGGGCAGATACGCAGTATTTT.